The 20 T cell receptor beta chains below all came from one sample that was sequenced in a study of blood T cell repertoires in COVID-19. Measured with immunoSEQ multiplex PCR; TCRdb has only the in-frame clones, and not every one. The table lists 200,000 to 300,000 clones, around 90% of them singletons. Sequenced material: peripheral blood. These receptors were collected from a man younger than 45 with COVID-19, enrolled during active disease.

CDR3 sequence (DNA): TGCGCCAGCAGACCGGGACACACGAACACCGGGGAGCTGTTTTTT. As protein: CASRPGHTNTGELFF. This chain joins TRBV5-1 and TRBJ2-2; TRBD1 might be the D (6 bases). The CDR3 is 15 residues long. The V gene lost 5 bases and the J gene lost 0 bases, with 11 bases spanning the gap. In germline, CDR1 is SGHRS, CDR2 YFSETQ.

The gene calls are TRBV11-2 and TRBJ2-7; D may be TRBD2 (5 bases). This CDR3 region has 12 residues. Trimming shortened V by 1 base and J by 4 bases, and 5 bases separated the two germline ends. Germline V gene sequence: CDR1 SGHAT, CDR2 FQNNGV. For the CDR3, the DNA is TGTGCCAGCAGCTTAGGGGAGTACGAGCAGTACTTC. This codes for CASSLGEYEQYF. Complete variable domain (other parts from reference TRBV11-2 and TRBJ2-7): EAGVAQSPRYKIIEKRQSVAFWCNPISGHATLYWYQQILGQGPKLLIQFQNNGVVDDSQLPKDRFSAERLKGVDSTLKIQPAKLEDSAVYLCASSLGEYEQYFGPGTRLTVT.

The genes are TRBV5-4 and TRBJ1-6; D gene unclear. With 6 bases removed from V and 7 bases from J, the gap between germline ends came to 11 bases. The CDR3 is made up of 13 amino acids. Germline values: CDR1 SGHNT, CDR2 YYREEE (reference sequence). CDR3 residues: CASTPGLNSPLHF. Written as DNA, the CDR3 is TGTGCCAGCACTCCGGGTCTGAATTCACCCCTCCACTTT. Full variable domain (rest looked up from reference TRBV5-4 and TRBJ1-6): ETGVTQSPTHLIKTRGQQVTLRCSSQSGHNTVSWYQQALGQGPQFIFQYYREEENGRGNFPPRFSGLQFPNYSSELNVNALELDDSALYLCASTPGLNSPLHFGNGTRLTVT.

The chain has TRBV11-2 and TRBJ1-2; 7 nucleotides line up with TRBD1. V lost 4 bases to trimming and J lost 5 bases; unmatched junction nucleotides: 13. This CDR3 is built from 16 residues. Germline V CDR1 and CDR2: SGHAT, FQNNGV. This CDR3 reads CASSSPGQKAYYGYTF. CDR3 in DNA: TGTGCCAGCAGCTCGCCGGGACAGAAAGCTTATTATGGCTACACCTTC.

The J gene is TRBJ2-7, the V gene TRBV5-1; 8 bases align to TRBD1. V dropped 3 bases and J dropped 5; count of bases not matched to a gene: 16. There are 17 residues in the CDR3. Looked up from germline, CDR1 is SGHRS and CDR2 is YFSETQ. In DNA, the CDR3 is TGCGCCAGCAGCTCGAGGACAGGGACGGGGAGCGAAGACGAGCAGTACTTC. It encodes CASSSRTGTGSEDEQYF.

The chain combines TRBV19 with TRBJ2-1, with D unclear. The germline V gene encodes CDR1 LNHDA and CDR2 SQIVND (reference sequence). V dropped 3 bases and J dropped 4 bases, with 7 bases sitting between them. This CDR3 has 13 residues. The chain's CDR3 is CASSIRGYNEQFF. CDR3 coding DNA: TGTGCCAGTAGTATCCGCGGTTACAATGAGCAGTTCTTC. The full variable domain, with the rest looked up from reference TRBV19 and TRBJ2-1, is DGGITQSPKYLFRKEGQNVTLSCEQNLNHDAMYWYRQDPGQGLRLIYYSQIVNDFQKGDIAEGYSVSREKKESFPLTVTSAQKNPTAFYLCASSIRGYNEQFFGPGTRLTVL.

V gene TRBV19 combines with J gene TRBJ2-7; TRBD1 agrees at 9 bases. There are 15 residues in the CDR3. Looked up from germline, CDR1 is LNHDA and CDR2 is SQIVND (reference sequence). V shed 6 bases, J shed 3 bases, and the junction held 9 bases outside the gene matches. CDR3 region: CASSPTGGRGYEQYF. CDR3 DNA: TGTGCCAGTAGCCCAACAGGGGGCAGGGGCTACGAGCAGTACTTC.

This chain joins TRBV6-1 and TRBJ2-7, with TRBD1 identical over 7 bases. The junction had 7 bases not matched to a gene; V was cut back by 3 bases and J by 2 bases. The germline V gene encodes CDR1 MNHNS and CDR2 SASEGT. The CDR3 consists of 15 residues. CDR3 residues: CASSDRQGPTYEQYF. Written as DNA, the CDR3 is TGTGCCAGCAGTGATCGACAGGGACCCACCTACGAGCAGTACTTC.

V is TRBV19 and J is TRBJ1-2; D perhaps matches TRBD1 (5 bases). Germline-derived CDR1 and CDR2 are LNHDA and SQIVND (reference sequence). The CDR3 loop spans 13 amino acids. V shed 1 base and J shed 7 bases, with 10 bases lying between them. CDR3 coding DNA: TGTGCCAGTAGTATAGGGTCAGGGTTTGGCTACACCTTC. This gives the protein CASSIGSGFGYTF. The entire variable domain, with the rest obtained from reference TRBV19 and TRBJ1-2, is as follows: DGGITQSPKYLFRKEGQNVTLSCEQNLNHDAMYWYRQDPGQGLRLIYYSQIVNDFQKGDIAEGYSVSREKKESFPLTVTSAQKNPTAFYLCASSIGSGFGYTFGSGTRLTVV.

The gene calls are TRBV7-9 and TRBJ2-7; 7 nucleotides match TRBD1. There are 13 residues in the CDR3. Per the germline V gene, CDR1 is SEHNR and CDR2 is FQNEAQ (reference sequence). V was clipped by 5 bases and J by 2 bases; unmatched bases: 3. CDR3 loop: CASSDRVTYEQYF. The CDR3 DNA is TGTGCCAGCAGCGACAGGGTTACCTACGAGCAGTACTTC.

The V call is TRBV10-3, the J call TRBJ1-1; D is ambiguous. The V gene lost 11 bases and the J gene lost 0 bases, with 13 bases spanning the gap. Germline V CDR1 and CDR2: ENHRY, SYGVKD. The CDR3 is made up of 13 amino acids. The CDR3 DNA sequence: TGTGCCGCGCGGAGGGATATGAACACTGAAGCTTTCTTT. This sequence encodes CAARRDMNTEAFF.

CDR3 DNA: TGTGCCAGCAGCCACTGGGCGGGGGGGCCTCGGGAGCAGTACTTC. This gives the protein CASSHWAGGPREQYF. The rearrangement links TRBV11-2 to TRBJ2-7; 9 bases are a match to TRBD2. V lost 5 bases to trimming and J lost 7 bases; unmatched junction nucleotides: 12. Germline CDR1 SGHAT, CDR2 FQNNGV. The CDR3 spans 15 residues.

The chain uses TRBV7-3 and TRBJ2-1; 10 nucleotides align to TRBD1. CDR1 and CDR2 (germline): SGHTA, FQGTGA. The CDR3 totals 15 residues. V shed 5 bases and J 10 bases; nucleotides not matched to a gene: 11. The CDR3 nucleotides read TGTGCCAGCAGCCTGGACCGGGACAGGGGTGGGGAGCAGTTCTTC. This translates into CASSLDRDRGGEQFF. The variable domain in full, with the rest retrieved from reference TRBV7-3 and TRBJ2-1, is GAGVSQTPSNKVTEKGKYVELRCDPISGHTALYWYRQSLGQGPEFLIYFQGTGAADDSGLPNDRFFAVRPEGSVSTLKIQRTERGDSAVYLCASSLDRDRGGEQFFGPGTRLTVL.

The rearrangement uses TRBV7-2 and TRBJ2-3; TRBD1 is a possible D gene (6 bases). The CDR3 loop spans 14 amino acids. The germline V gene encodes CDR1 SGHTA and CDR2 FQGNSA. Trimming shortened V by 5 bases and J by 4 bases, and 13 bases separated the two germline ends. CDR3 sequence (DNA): TGTGCCAGCAGCCACAGGGTTGCTCCAGATACGCAGTATTTT. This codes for CASSHRVAPDTQYF.

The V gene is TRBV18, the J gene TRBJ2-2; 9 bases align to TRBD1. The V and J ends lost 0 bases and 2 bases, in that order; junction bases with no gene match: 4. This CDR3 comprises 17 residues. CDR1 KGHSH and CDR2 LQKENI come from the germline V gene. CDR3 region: CASSPPAGQGNTGELFF. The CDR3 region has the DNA TGTGCCAGCTCACCACCTGCGGGACAGGGTAACACCGGGGAGCTGTTTTTT.

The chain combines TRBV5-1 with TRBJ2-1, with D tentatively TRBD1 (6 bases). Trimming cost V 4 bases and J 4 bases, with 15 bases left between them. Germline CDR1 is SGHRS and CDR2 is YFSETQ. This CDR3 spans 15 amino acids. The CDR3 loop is CASSPDSPEYNEQFF. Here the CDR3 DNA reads TGCGCCAGCAGCCCGGACAGTCCAGAGTACAATGAGCAGTTCTTC.

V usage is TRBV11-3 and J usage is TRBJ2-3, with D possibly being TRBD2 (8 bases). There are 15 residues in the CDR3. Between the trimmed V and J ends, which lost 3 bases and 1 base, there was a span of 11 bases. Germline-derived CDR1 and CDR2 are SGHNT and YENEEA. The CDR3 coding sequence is TGTGCCAGCAGCTTTAGCGGGACAGGCACAGATACGCAGTATTTT. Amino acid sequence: CASSFSGTGTDTQYF.

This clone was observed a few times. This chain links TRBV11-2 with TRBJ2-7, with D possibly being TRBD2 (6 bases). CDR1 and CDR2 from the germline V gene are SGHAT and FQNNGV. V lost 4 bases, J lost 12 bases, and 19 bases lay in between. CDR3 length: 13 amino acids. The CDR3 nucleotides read TGTGCCAGCAGCTCCGTGTACAGACTAGTCTTGTACTTC. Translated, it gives CASSSVYRLVLYF.

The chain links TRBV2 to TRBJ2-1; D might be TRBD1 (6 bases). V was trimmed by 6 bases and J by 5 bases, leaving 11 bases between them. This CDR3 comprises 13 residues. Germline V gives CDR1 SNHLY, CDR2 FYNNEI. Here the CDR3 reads CASRFTGNNEQFF. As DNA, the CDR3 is TGTGCCAGCAGATTTACAGGGAACAATGAGCAGTTCTTC.

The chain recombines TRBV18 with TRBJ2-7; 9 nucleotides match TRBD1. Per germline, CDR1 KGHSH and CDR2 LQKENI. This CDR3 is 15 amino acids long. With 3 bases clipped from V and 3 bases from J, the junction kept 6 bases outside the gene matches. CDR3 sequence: CASSPAGTGIYEQYF. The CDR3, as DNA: TGTGCCAGCTCACCGGCCGGGACAGGGATCTACGAGCAGTACTTC.